This T cell receptor (beta chain) was identified in a study of T cells in Graves' hyperthyroidism and ophthalmopathy. The CDR3 runs 13 residues. Germline trimming cut 5 bases from V and 5 bases from J; bases unmatched to any gene: 3. CDR1 and CDR2 (germline): MNHEY, SMNVEV (reference sequence). Details on this clonotype: This may stem from a read error, because a much larger clone lies one nucleotide away.

Absence of ophthalmopathy progression within 18 months defined stable Graves' hyperthyroidism. Those patients with uncontrolled infection, other autoimmune disease, pregnancy or lactation were excluded. The source of the PBMCs was around 10 ml of fresh peripheral blood. From RNA transcripts, TCR beta CDR3 regions were amplified. Using the HTBI primer set, a first-round RT-PCR was run on the TCR CDR3. TCRdb reanalysed the multiplex PCR reads using MiXCR and keeps one entry per CDR3 protein. The table includes more than 300,000 distinct CDR3 sequences, about 15% detected once. The chain combines TRBV27 with TRBJ1-1; 9 nucleotides line up with TRBD1. The material sequenced was blood. The clonotype was recovered from a woman aged 55-70 years with Graves' hyperthyroidism. CDR3 sequence reads: CASSDRGWTEAFF. The DNA of the CDR3 is TGTGCCAGCAGTGACAGGGGGTGGACTGAAGCTTTCTTT.